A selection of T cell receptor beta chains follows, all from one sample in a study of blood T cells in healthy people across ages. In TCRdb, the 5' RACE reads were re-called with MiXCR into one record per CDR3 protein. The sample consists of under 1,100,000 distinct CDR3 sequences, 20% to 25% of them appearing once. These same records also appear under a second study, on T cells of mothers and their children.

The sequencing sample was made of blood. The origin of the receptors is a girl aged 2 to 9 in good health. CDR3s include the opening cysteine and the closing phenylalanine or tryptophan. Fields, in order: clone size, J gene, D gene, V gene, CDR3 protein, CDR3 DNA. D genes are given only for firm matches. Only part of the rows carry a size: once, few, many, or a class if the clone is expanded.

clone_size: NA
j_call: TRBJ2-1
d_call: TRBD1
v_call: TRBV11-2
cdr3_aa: CASSLSPAGGYNEQFF
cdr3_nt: TGTGCCAGCAGCTTAAGTCCGGCAGGGGGTTACAATGAGCAGTTCTTC

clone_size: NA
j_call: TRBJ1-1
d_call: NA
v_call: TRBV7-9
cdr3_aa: CASSSLGKGGPEAFF
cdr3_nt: TGTGCCAGCAGCTCTCTCGGAAAAGGGGGGCCTGAAGCTTTCTTT

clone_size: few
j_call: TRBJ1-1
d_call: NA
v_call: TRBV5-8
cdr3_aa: CASSSEDRGQGNTEAFF
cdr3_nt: TGTGCCAGCAGCTCGGAAGATCGGGGACAAGGGAACACTGAAGCTTTCTTT

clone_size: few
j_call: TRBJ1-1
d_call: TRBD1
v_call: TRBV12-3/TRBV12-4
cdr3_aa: CASSSEQGIEAFF
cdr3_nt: TGTGCCAGCAGTTCGGAACAGGGGATTGAAGCTTTCTTT

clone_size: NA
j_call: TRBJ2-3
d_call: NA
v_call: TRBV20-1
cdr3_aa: CSASEGSNTDTQYF
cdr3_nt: TGCAGTGCTAGTGAGGGGTCTAACACAGATACGCAGTATTTT

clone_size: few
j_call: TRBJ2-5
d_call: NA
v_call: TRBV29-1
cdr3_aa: CSATGYSGLGEQYF
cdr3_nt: TGCAGCGCTACGGGCTACTCGGGACTCGGGGAGCAGTACTTC

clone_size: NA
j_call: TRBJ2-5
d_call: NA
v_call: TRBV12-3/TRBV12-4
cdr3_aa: CASSRKGEVETQYF
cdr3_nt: TGTGCCAGCAGTAGGAAGGGAGAGGTGGAGACCCAGTACTTC

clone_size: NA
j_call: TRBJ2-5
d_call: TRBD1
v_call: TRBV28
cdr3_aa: CASSTVTDRGLEETQYF
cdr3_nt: TGTGCCAGCAGCACCGTAACTGACAGGGGGCTAGAGGAGACCCAGTACTTC

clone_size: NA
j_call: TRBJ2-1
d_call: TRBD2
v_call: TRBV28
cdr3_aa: CASSLTSGRYEQFF
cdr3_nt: TGTGCCAGCAGTTTGACTAGCGGGAGATATGAGCAGTTCTTC

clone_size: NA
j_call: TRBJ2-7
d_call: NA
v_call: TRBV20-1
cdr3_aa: CSAETGRGSYEQYF
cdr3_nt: TGCAGTGCAGAGACAGGCAGGGGTAGCTACGAGCAGTACTTC

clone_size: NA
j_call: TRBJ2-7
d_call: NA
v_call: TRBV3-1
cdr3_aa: CASSLKRQVIDEQYF
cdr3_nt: TGTGCCAGCAGCCTAAAACGACAGGTAATAGACGAGCAGTACTTC

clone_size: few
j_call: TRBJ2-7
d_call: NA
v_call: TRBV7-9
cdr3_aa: CASSPSTGVIYEQYF
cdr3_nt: TGTGCCAGCAGCCCATCCACAGGAGTCATCTACGAGCAGTACTTC

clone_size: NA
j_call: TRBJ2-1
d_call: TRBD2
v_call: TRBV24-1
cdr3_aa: CATSVLAGGSYNEQFF
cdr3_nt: TGTGCCACCAGTGTTCTAGCGGGGGGCTCCTACAATGAGCAGTTCTTC

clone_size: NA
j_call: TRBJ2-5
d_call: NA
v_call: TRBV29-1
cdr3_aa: CSVYRESETQYF
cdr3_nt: TGCAGCGTTTACAGGGAATCCGAGACCCAGTACTTC

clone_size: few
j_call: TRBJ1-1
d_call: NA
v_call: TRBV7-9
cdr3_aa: CASSSSSARAFF
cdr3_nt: TGTGCCAGCAGCTCCTCTAGCGCTCGAGCTTTCTTT

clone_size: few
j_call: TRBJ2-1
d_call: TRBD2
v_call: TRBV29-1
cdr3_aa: CSVEASPNGRAYEQFF
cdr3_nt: TGCAGCGTTGAAGCGTCCCCCAACGGGAGGGCCTATGAGCAGTTCTTC

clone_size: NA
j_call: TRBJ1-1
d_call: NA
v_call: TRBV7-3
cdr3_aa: CASSLEGSYTEAFF
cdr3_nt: TGTGCCAGCAGCTTGGAGGGAAGCTACACTGAAGCTTTCTTT

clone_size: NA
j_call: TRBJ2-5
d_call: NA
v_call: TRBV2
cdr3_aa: CASSGGTLLGYQETQYF
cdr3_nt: TGTGCCAGCAGCGGCGGTACCCTATTAGGCTACCAAGAGACCCAGTACTTC